This T cell receptor beta chain originates from a study of blood T cells in healthy people across ages. The amount of total RNA extracted per sample was at least 5.5 micrograms. A second PCR, run for about 7 to 11 cycles, used a sample-barcoded 5' primer plus a J-beta primer mix. MiXCR was run by TCRdb on the 5' RACE reads, yielding one entry per CDR3 protein. The data contain 780,000 or so distinct CDR3 sequences, approximately 60% of them singletons. Sequenced sample: blood. This TCR derives from a middle-aged man in good health.

The CDR3 sequence is CSARSLAGVGPMANEQFF. CDR3 bases: TGCAGTGCTAGATCCTTAGCGGGCGTGGGCCCGATGGCCAATGAGCAGTTCTTC. This chain uses TRBV20-1 with TRBJ2-1; 7 bases match TRBD2. The CDR3 extends over 18 amino acids. Losses at the gene ends were 2 bases for V and 6 bases for J; bases not matched to a gene: 19. Germline CDR1 reads DFQATT; CDR2 reads SNEGSKA (reference sequence).